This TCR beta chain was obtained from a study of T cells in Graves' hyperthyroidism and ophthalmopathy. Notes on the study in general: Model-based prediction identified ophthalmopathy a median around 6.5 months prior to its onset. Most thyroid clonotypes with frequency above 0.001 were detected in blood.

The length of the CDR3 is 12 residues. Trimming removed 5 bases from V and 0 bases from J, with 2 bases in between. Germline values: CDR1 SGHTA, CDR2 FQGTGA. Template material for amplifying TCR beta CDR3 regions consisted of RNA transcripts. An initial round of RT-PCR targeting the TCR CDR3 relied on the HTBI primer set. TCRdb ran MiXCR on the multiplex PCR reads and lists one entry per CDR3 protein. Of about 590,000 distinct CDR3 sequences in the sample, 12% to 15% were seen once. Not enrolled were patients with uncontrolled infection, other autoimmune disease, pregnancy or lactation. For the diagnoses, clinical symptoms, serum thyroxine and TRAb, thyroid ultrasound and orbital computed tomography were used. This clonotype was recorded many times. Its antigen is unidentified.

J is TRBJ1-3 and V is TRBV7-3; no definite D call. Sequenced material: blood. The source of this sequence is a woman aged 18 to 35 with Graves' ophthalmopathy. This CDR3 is CASSDSGNTIYF. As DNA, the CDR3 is TGTGCCAGCAGCGACTCTGGAAACACCATATATTTT. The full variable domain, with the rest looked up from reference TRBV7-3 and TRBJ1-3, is GAGVSQTPSNKVTEKGKYVELRCDPISGHTALYWYRQSLGQGPEFLIYFQGTGAADDSGLPNDRFFAVRPEGSVSTLKIQRTERGDSAVYLCASSDSGNTIYFGEGSWLTVV.